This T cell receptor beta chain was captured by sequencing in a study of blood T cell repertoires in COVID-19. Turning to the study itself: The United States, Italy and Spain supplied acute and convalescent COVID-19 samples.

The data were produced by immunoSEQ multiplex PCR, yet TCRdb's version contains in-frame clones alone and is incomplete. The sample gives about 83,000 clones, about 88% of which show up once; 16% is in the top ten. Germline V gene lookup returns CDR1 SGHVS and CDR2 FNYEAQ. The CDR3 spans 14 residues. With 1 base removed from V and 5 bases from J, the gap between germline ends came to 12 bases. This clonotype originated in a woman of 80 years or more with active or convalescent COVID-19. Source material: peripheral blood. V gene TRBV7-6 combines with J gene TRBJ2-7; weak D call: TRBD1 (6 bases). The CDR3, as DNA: TGTGCCAGCAGCTTAGAAGGGGGATGGGACGAGCAGTACTTC. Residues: CASSLEGGWDEQYF.